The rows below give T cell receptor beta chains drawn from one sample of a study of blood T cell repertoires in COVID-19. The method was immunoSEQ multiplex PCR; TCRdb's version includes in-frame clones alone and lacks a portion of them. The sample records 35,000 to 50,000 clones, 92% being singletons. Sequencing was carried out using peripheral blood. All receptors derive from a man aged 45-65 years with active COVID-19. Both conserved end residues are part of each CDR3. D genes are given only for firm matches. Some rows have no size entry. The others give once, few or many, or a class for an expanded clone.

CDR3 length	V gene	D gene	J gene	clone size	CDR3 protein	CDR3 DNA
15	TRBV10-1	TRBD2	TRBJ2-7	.	CASSESGGRGYEQYF	TGCGCCAGCAGTGAGTCGGGAGGGCGCGGGTACGAGCAGTACTTC
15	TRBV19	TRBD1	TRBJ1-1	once	CASRKSGQVNTEAFF	TGTGCCAGTAGGAAATCGGGACAGGTGAACACTGAAGCTTTCTTT
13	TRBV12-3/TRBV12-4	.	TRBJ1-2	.	CASSQGGNYGYTF	TGTGCCAGCAGCCAGGGTGGCAACTATGGCTACACCTTC
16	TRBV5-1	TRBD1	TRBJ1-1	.	CASSLPWDRGDTEAFF	TGCGCCAGCAGCTTGCCTTGGGACAGGGGGGACACTGAAGCTTTCTTT
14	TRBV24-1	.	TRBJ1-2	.	CATSGGERSRGYTF	TGTGCCACCAGTGGAGGCGAGAGGAGTCGAGGCTACACCTTC
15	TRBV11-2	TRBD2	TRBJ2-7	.	CASSLDPSGNREQYF	TGTGCCAGCAGCTTAGACCCTAGCGGGAACCGCGAGCAGTACTTC
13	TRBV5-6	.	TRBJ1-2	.	CASRTQGFYGYTF	TGTGCCAGCAGGACGCAGGGGTTCTATGGCTACACCTTC
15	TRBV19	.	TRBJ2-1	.	CASSTGGRANIEQFF	TGTGCCAGTAGTACCGGTGGCAGGGCAAATATCGAGCAGTTCTTC
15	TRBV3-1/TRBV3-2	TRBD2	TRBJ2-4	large	CASSTSRLAENIQYF	TGTGCCAGCAGCACCAGCAGGCTAGCGGAAAACATTCAGTACTTC
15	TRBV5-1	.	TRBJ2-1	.	CASSLGLSSYNEQFF	TGCGCCAGCAGCTTGGGTTTGAGCTCCTACAATGAGCAGTTCTTC
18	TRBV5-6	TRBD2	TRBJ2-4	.	CASSLDGEGRVVRNIQYF	TGTGCCAGCAGCTTGGACGGGGAGGGCCGGGTGGTCCGAAACATTCAGTACTTC
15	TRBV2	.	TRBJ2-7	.	CASSDPHGQSYEQYF	TGTGCCAGCAGTGACCCCCACGGACAGTCCTACGAGCAGTACTTC
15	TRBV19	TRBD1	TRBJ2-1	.	CASSIGTGIRGEQFF	TGTGCCAGTAGCATAGGGACAGGGATTAGGGGTGAGCAGTTCTTC
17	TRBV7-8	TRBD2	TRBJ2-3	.	CASSRRTSGDSTDTQYF	TGTGCCAGCAGCCGGAGGACTAGCGGGGACAGCACAGATACGCAGTATTTT
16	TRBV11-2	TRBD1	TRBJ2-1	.	CASSSLTGQDYNEQFF	TGTGCCAGCAGCTCGTTGACGGGACAGGACTACAATGAGCAGTTCTTC
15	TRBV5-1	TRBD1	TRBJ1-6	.	CASSPRQGDNSPLHF	TGCGCCAGCAGCCCCCGACAGGGAGATAATTCACCCCTCCACTTT
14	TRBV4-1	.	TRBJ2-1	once	CASSPTEVMNEQFF	TGCGCCAGCAGCCCAACGGAGGTCATGAATGAGCAGTTCTTC
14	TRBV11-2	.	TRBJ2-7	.	CASSPGDYSYEQYF	TGTGCCAGCAGCCCGGGGGATTATTCCTACGAGCAGTACTTC
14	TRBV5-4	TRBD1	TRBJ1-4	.	CASSTRTGDEKLFF	TGTGCCAGCAGCACAAGGACAGGGGATGAAAAACTGTTTTTT
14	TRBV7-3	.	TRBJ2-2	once	CASSLDRNTGELFF	TGTGCCAGCAGCTTGGACAGGAACACCGGGGAGCTGTTTTTT
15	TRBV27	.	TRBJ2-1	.	CASSRDTDSYNEQFF	TGTGCCAGCAGTCGGGACACCGACTCCTACAATGAGCAGTTCTTC
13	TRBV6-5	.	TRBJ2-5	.	CASRATGIETQYF	TGTGCCAGCAGAGCCACAGGGATTGAGACCCAGTACTTC
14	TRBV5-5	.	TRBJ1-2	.	CASSLVDSNYGYTF	TGTGCCAGCAGCTTGGTCGACAGTAACTATGGCTACACCTTC
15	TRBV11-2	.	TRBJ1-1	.	CASSTWTESNTEAFF	TGTGCCAGCAGCACCTGGACAGAGAGCAACACTGAAGCTTTCTTT
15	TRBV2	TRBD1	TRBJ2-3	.	CASSPGTAFTDTQYF	TGTGCCAGCAGTCCCGGGACAGCCTTCACAGATACGCAGTATTTT
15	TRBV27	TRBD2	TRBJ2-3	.	CASSLSGGGSDTQYF	TGTGCCAGCAGTTTATCGGGCGGGGGTTCGGATACGCAGTATTTT
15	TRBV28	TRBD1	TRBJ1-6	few	CASSLSGTGDSPLHF	TGTGCCAGCAGTTTATCAGGGACAGGGGATTCACCCCTCCACTTT
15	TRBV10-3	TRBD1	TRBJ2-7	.	CAISEGGTGIHEQYF	TGTGCCATCAGTGAGGGTGGGACAGGGATACACGAGCAGTACTTC
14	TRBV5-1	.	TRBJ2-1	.	CASSLGAKADEQFF	TGCGCCAGCAGCTTGGGGGCCAAAGCGGATGAGCAGTTCTTC